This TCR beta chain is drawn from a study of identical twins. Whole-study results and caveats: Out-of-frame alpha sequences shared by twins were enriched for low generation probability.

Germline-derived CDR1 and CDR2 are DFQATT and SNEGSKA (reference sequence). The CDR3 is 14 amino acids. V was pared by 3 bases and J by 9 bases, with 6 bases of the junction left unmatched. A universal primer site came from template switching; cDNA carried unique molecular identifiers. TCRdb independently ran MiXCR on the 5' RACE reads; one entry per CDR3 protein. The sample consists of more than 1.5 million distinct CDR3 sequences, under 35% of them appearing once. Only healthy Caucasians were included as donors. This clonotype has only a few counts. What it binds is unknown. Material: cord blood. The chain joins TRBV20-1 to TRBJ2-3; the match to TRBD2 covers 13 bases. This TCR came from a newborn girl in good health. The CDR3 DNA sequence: TGCAGTGCTAGCGGACTAGCGGGAGCTCGGACGCAGTATTTT. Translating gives CSASGLAGARTQYF.